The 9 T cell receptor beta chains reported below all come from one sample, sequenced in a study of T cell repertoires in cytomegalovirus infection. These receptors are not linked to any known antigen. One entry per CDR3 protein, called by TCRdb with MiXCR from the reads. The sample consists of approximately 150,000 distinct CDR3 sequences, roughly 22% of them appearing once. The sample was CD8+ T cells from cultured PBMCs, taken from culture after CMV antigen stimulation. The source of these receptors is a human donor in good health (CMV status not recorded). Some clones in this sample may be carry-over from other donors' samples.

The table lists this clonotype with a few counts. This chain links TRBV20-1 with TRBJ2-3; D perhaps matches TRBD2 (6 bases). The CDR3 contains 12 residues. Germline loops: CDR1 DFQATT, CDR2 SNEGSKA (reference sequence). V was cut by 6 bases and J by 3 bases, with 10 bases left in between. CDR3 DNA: TGCAGTGCGGGGGGTGGGACAGATACGCAGTATTTT. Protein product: CSAGGGTDTQYF.

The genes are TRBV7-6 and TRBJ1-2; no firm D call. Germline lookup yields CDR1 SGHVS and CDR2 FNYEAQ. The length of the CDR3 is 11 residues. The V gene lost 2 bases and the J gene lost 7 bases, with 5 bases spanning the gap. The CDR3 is CASSLISGYTF. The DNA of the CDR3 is TGTGCCAGCAGCTTAATTTCTGGCTACACCTTC. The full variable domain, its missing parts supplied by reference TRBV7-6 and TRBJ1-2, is GAGVSQSPRYKVTKRGQDVALRCDPISGHVSLYWYRQALGQGPEFLTYFNYEAQQDKSGLPNDRFSAERPEGSISTLTIQRTEQRDSAMYRCASSLISGYTFGSGTRLTVV.

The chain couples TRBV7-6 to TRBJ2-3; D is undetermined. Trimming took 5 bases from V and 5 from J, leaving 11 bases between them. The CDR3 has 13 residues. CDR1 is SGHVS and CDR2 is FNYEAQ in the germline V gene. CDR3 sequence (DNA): TGTGCCAGCAGCCCCTCCGGAAGAGATACGCAGTATTTT. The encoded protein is CASSPSGRDTQYF.

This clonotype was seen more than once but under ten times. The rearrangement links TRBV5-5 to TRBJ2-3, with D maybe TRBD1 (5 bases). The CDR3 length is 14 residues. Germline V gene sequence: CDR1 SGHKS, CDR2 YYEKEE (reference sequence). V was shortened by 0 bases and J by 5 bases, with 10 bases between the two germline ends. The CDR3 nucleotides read TGTGCCAGCAGCTTGGTTAGGGGTGGAGATACGCAGTATTTT. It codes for CASSLVRGGDTQYF.

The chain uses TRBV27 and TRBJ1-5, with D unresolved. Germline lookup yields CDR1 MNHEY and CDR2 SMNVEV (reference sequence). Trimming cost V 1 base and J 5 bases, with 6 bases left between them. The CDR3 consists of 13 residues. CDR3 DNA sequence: TGTGCCAGCAGTTTATATTGGGATCAGCCCCAGCATTTT. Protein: CASSLYWDQPQHF.

This chain's CDR3 is CASSLVRGPEAFF. The CDR3 DNA reads as TGTGCCAGCAGCTTAGTTCGGGGGCCTGAAGCTTTCTTT. The gene calls are TRBV7-8 and TRBJ1-1, with D tentatively TRBD1 (6 bases). The CDR3 is 13 residues long. V was trimmed by 1 base and J by 6 bases, leaving 9 bases between them. Germline loops: CDR1 SGHVS, CDR2 FQNEAQ.

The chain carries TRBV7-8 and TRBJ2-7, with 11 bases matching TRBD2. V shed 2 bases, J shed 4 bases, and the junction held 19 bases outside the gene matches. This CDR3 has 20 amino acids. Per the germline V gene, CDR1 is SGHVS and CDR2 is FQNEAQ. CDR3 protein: CASSLPTPTSGEEVEYEQYF. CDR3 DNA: TGTGCCAGCAGCTTACCTACACCGACTAGCGGGGAGGAAGTAGAGTACGAGCAGTACTTC.

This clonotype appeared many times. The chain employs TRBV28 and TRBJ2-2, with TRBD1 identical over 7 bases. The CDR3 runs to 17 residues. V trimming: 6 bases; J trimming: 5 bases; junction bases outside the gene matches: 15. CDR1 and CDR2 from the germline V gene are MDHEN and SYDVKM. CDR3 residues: CASSRRTGLSSTGELFF. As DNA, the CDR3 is TGTGCCAGCAGCCGAAGGACAGGTTTGTCGAGTACCGGGGAGCTGTTTTTT.

The CDR3 spells CASSLAYRDTQGDGYTF. CDR3 sequence (DNA): TGTGCCAGCAGCTTGGCCTACAGGGACACCCAGGGGGATGGCTACACCTTC. The chain uses TRBV7-9 and TRBJ1-2, with 7 positions matching TRBD1. The CDR3 is 17 amino acids. Trimming cost V 3 bases and J 6 bases; bases outside gene matches: 16. Germline values: CDR1 SEHNR, CDR2 FQNEAQ (reference sequence).